This is a list of T cell receptor beta chains from one sample in a study of blood T cell repertoires in COVID-19. Data came from immunoSEQ multiplex PCR; TCRdb stores just in-frame clones and leaves some out. The sample lists 130,000 to 150,000 clones, 78% occurring once. The sample comprised peripheral blood. The receptors stem from a woman aged 55-70 years with acute or convalescent COVID-19. Each CDR3 is given with its conserved first and last residue. The D gene is left open where the match is weak. Part of the rows lack a size; the others show once, few, many or a class for expanded clones.

J gene: TRBJ2-3; V gene: TRBV15; D gene: TRBD1; clone size: -; CDR3 protein: CATSTPGTVSSDTQYF; CDR3 DNA: TGTGCCACCAGCACCCCCGGGACAGTAAGCTCAGATACGCAGTATTTT
J gene: TRBJ1-1; V gene: TRBV19; D gene: -; clone size: -; CDR3 protein: CASSMESGRGTEAFF; CDR3 DNA: TGTGCCAGTAGTATGGAAAGTGGAAGAGGCACTGAAGCTTTCTTT
J gene: TRBJ1-5; V gene: TRBV28; D gene: -; clone size: -; CDR3 protein: CASSPPRHRAFNQPQHF; CDR3 DNA: TGTGCCAGCAGCCCTCCCCGACACAGGGCATTCAATCAGCCCCAGCATTTT
J gene: TRBJ1-1; V gene: TRBV2; D gene: TRBD1; clone size: once; CDR3 protein: CASSDGQGGTEAFF; CDR3 DNA: TGTGCCAGCAGTGATGGTCAGGGGGGCACTGAAGCTTTCTTT
J gene: TRBJ2-5; V gene: TRBV28; D gene: -; clone size: -; CDR3 protein: CASNTGLETQYF; CDR3 DNA: TGTGCCAGCAATACAGGGCTAGAGACCCAGTACTTC
J gene: TRBJ2-7; V gene: TRBV19; D gene: TRBD1; clone size: -; CDR3 protein: CASSPGTGFGEQYF; CDR3 DNA: TGTGCCAGTAGTCCCGGGACAGGGTTCGGCGAGCAGTACTTC
J gene: TRBJ2-1; V gene: TRBV28; D gene: TRBD2; clone size: few; CDR3 protein: CASNGRAGNEQFF; CDR3 DNA: TGTGCCAGCAACGGGAGGGCAGGTAATGAGCAGTTCTTC
J gene: TRBJ1-2; V gene: TRBV6-5; D gene: -; clone size: few; CDR3 protein: CASSYLGAQNYGYTF; CDR3 DNA: TGTGCCAGCAGTTACCTGGGCGCCCAGAACTATGGCTACACCTTC
J gene: TRBJ2-1; V gene: TRBV11-2; D gene: TRBD2; clone size: -; CDR3 protein: CASSRTSGSYNEQFF; CDR3 DNA: TGTGCCAGCAGCCGAACTAGCGGGAGTTACAATGAGCAGTTCTTC
J gene: TRBJ1-4; V gene: TRBV25-1; D gene: -; clone size: once; CDR3 protein: CASSTGATNEKLFF; CDR3 DNA: TGTGCCAGCAGTACGGGTGCAACTAATGAAAAACTGTTTTTT
J gene: TRBJ2-5; V gene: TRBV18; D gene: -; clone size: -; CDR3 protein: CASSRQRQETQYF; CDR3 DNA: TGTGCCAGCTCACGGCAGCGGCAAGAGACCCAGTACTTC
J gene: TRBJ1-5; V gene: TRBV28; D gene: TRBD1; clone size: -; CDR3 protein: CASSLGTGLGSNQPQHF; CDR3 DNA: TGTGCCAGCAGTTTAGGGACAGGGCTCGGTAGCAATCAGCCCCAGCATTTT
J gene: TRBJ1-4; V gene: TRBV5-6; D gene: -; clone size: -; CDR3 protein: CASSLAGEGTNEKLFF; CDR3 DNA: TGTGCCAGCAGCTTGGCAGGGGAGGGGACTAATGAAAAACTGTTTTTT
J gene: TRBJ1-1; V gene: TRBV9; D gene: -; clone size: -; CDR3 protein: CASSVGGAVTNTEAFF; CDR3 DNA: TGTGCCAGCAGCGTAGGAGGAGCAGTGACGAACACTGAAGCTTTCTTT
J gene: TRBJ2-3; V gene: TRBV5-1; D gene: TRBD2; clone size: -; CDR3 protein: CASSWTSGSGDTQYF; CDR3 DNA: TGCGCCAGCAGCTGGACTAGCGGGAGTGGCGATACGCAGTATTTT
J gene: TRBJ1-3; V gene: TRBV7-9; D gene: -; clone size: -; CDR3 protein: CASSFGVSSGNTIYF; CDR3 DNA: TGTGCCAGCAGCTTCGGGGTTAGCTCTGGAAACACCATATATTTT
J gene: TRBJ2-1; V gene: TRBV10-3; D gene: TRBD1; clone size: -; CDR3 protein: CAISESDRVVGNEQFF; CDR3 DNA: TGTGCCATCAGTGAGTCCGACAGGGTAGTAGGGAATGAGCAGTTCTTC
J gene: TRBJ2-1; V gene: TRBV11-2; D gene: -; clone size: -; CDR3 protein: CASSLEGSGSGEQFF; CDR3 DNA: TGTGCCAGCAGCTTAGAAGGGTCAGGGTCCGGTGAGCAGTTCTTC
J gene: TRBJ1-2; V gene: TRBV5-6; D gene: TRBD1; clone size: -; CDR3 protein: CASSLLRDRGFYGYTF; CDR3 DNA: TGTGCCAGCAGCCTGCTCCGGGACAGGGGCTTCTATGGCTACACCTTC
J gene: TRBJ2-6; V gene: TRBV9; D gene: -; clone size: -; CDR3 protein: CASSPPELSYSGANVLTF; CDR3 DNA: TGTGCCAGCAGCCCCCCGGAACTTAGCTACTCTGGGGCCAACGTCCTGACTTTC
J gene: TRBJ2-3; V gene: TRBV10-1; D gene: TRBD1; clone size: -; CDR3 protein: CASSNRGGTDTQYF; CDR3 DNA: TGCGCCAGCAGCAACAGGGGAGGCACAGATACGCAGTATTTT